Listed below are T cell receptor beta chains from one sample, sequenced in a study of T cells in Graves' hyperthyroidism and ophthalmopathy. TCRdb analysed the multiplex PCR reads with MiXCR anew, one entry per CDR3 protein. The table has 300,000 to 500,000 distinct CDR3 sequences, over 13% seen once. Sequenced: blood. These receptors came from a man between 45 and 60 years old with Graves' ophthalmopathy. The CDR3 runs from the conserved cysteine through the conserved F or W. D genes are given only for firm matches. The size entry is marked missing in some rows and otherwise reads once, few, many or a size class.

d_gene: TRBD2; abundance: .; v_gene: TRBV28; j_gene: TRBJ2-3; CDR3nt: TGTGCCAGCAGCTTACTGCGGGAGGGTTTGGCAGATACGCAGTATTTT; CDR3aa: CASSLLREGLADTQYF
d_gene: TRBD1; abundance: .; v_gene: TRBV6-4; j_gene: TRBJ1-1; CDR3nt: TGTGCCAGCAGTGCCGCAGGGGGAACTGAAGCTTTCTTT; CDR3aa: CASSAAGGTEAFF
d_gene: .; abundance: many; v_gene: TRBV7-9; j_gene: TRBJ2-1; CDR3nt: TGTGCCAGCAGCTTAGCCGGTTTGAGGGGGGTTAATGAGCAGTTCTTC; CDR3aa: CASSLAGLRGVNEQFF
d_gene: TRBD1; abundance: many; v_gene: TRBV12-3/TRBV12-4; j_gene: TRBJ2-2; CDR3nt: TGTGCCAGCAGCGCCGGACAGGCCATGAACACCGGGGAGCTGTTTTTT; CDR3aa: CASSAGQAMNTGELFF
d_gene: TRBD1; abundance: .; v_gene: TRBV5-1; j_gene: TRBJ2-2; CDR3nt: TGCGCCAGCAGCTTGGTCGCAGGGGGCACCGGGGAGCTGTTTTTT; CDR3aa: CASSLVAGGTGELFF
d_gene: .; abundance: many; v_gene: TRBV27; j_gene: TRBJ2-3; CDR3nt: TGTGCCAGCAGTCCAATTTTCACAGATACGCAGTATTTT; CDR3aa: CASSPIFTDTQYF
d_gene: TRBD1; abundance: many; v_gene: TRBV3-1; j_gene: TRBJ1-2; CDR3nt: TGTGCCAGCAGCACGCTGGGACAGCACTATGGCTACACCTTC; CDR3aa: CASSTLGQHYGYTF
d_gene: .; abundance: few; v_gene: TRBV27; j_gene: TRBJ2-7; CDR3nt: TGTGCCAGCAGAACCGCCTGGGAGCAGTACTTC; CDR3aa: CASRTAWEQYF
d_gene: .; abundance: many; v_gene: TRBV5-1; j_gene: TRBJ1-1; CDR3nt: TGCGCCAGCAGCCTTGGCGGGGGCACGGGGACTGAAGCTTTCTTT; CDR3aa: CASSLGGGTGTEAFF
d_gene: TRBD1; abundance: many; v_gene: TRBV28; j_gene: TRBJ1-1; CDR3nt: TGTGCCAGCAGTTTGACCCGGGACAGAGCTTTCTTT; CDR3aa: CASSLTRDRAFF
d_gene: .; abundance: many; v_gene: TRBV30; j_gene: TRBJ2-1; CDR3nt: TGTGCCTGGTCCCTAGGGGTGAATGAGCAGTTCTTC; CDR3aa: CAWSLGVNEQFF
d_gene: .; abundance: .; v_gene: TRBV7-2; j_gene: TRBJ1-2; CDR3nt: TGTGCCAGCAGCCCTACCGGAAAGGACCTGGGGGGCTACACCTTC; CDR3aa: CASSPTGKDLGGYTF
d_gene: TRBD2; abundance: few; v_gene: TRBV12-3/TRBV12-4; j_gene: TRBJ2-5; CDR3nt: TGTGCCAGCAGTTTCTTAGCGGGACACCAAGAGACCCAGTACTTC; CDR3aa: CASSFLAGHQETQYF
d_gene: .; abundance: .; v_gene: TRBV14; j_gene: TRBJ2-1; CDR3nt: TGTGCCAGCAGCCAGTTTAAGTACAATGAGCAGTTCTTC; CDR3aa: CASSQFKYNEQFF
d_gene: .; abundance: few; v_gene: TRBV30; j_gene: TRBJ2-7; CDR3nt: TGTGCCTGGAGTCCACCCCCCGGCGGGTATGAGCAGTACTTC; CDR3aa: CAWSPPPGGYEQYF
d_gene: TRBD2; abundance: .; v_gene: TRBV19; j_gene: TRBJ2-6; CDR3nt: TGTGCCAGTAGACTCCCGGGACTAGCGGGAGGGGCCAACGTCCTGACTTTC; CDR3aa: CASRLPGLAGGANVLTF
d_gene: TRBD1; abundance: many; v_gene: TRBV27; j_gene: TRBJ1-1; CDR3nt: TGTGCCAGCAGTTTCAAGACAGGGTGGGGCACTGAAGCTTTCTTT; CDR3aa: CASSFKTGWGTEAFF
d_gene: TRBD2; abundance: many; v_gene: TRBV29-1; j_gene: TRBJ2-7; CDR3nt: TGCAGCGTTGGTTCCTCAAGCGGGAGCGACGAGCAGTACTTC; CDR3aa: CSVGSSSGSDEQYF
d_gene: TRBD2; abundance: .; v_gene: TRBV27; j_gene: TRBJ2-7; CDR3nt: TGTGCCAGCAGTTCGACTAGCAGTCTATACGAGCAGTACTTC; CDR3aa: CASSSTSSLYEQYF
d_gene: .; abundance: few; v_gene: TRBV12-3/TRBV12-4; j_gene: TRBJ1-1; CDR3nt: TGTGCCAGCAGTCCACACACAGGCACTGAAGCTTTCTTT; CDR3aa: CASSPHTGTEAFF
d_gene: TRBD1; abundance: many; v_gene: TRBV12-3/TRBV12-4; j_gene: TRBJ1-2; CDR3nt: TGTGCCAGCAGCGAACAGGGGGTGGAAGGCTACACCTTC; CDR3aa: CASSEQGVEGYTF
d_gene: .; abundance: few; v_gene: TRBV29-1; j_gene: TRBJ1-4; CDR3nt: TGCAGCGTTTCGAGTGTTGAAAAACTGTTTTTT; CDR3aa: CSVSSVEKLFF
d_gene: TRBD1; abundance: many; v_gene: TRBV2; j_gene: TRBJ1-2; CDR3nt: TGTGCCAGCAGTCGGGACAGGGGGGATCTAGGCTACACCTTC; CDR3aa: CASSRDRGDLGYTF
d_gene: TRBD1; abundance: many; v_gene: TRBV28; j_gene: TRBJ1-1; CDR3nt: TGTGCCAGCAGACAGGGGGGGAACACTGAAGCTTTCTTT; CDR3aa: CASRQGGNTEAFF
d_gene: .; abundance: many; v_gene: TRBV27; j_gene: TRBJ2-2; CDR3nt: TGTGCCAGCACTCCCTCTGGGAGTACGACCGGGGAGCTGTTTTTT; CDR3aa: CASTPSGSTTGELFF
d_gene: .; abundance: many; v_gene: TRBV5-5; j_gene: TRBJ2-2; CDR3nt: TGTGCCAGCAGCGTGCGGCCCACCGGGGAGCTGTTTTTT; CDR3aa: CASSVRPTGELFF
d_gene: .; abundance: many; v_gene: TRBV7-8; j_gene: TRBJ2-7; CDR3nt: TGTGCCAGCAGCTTAGTTCCCCAGCCATCCTACGAGCAGTACTTC; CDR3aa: CASSLVPQPSYEQYF
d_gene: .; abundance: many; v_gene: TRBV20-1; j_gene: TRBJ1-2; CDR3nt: TGCAGTGCTAGAACCGGGCGGGTCTATGGCTACACCTTC; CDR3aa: CSARTGRVYGYTF
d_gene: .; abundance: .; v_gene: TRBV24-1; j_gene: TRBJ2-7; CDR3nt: TGTGCCACCAGTGAAGACAGCTACGAGCAGTACTTC; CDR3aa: CATSEDSYEQYF
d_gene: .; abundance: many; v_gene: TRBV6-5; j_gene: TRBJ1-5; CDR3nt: TGTGCCAGCAGTTACTCCCGGTCCCAGCCCCAGCATTTT; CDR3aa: CASSYSRSQPQHF
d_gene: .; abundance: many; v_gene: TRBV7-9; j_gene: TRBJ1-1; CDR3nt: TGTGCCAGCAGCTTAGCGGGGCCAACTGAAGCTTTCTTT; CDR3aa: CASSLAGPTEAFF
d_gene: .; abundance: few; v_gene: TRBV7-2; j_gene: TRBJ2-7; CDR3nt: TGTGCCAGCAGCTTTGGTGAAATTCCCAGGCGGCAGTACTTC; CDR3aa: CASSFGEIPRRQYF
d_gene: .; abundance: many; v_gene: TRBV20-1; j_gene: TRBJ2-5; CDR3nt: TGCAGTGCTAGAGACCCGTCCGGGCGCCACCCGGCCCCCATTGAGACCCAGTACTTC; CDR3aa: CSARDPSGRHPAPIETQYF
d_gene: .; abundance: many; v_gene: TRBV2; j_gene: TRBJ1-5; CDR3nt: TGTGCCAGCAGTGTCGGAATGGGTCAGCCCCAGCATTTT; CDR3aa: CASSVGMGQPQHF
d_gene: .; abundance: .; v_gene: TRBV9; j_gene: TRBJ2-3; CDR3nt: TGTGCCAGCAGCGTAGCTCAGTTAAGCACAGATACGCAGTATTTT; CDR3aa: CASSVAQLSTDTQYF
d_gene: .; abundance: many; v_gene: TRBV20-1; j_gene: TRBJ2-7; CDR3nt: TGCAGTGCTATCAGGCCCCAGGACTACGAGCAGTACTTC; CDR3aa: CSAIRPQDYEQYF
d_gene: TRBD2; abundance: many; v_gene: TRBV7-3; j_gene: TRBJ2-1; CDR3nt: TGTGCCAGCAGCTCCAATCGGGGAGGACTAGCGGGCGGTGAGCAGTTCTTC; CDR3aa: CASSSNRGGLAGGEQFF